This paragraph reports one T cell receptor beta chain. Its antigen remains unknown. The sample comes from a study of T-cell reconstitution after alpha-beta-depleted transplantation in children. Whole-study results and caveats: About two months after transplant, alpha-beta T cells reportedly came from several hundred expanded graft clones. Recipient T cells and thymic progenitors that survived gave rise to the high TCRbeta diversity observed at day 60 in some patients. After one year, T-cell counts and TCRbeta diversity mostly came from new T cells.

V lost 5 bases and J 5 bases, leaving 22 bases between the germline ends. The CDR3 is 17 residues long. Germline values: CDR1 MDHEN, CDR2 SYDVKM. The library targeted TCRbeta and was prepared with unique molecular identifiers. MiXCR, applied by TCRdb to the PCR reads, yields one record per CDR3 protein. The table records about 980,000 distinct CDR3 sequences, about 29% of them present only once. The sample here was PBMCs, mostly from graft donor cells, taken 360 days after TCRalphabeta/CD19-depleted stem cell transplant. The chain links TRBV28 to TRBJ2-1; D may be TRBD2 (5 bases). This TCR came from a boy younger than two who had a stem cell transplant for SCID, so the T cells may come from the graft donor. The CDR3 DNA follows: TGTGCCAGCAGTGATCCGAGGGTTGGTTCCTGGGACAATGAGCAGTTCTTC. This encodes CASSDPRVGSWDNEQFF.